These T cell receptor beta chains were read from a single sample in a study of vaccination effects on CD4 cells after COVID-19. Their antigens remain unidentified. The protocol was immunoSEQ multiplex PCR, while the TCRdb copy is restricted to in-frame clones and leaves out a portion. This sample has tens of thousands of clones, with around 70% found just once. Here the sequenced sample was CD4+ T cells from PBMCs cultured with HCoV-NL63 spike peptides, taken after COVID-19 vaccination. The receptor set was obtained from a human donor who received a COVID-19 vaccine. Each CDR3 is given without its conserved first and last residue. Clone size is shown for a subset of rows, as once, few, many or a class of expanded clone.

TRBV19	TRBJ2-2	16	once	ASSTGLAGRRNTGELF
TRBV10-1	TRBJ2-2	13	-	ASRAGGMDTGELF
TRBV7-2	TRBJ2-3	16	-	ASSPASASGTSTDTQY
TRBV29-1	TRBJ1-2	9	-	SATKNYGYT
TRBV11-2	TRBJ2-5	13	once	ASSVDASRISTQY
TRBV3-1/TRBV3-2	TRBJ2-3	13	once	ASSPNLAGTDTQY
TRBV6-5	TRBJ1-1	11	-	ASSYRVGTEAF
TRBV18	TRBJ2-5	12	-	ASSPETGGETQY
TRBV7-2	TRBJ1-5	15	-	ASSLVPGLRSNQPQH
TRBV6-6	TRBJ1-2	11	-	ASSSQVNYGYT
TRBV2	TRBJ2-1	10	-	ASTSGGGEQF
TRBV2	TRBJ1-5	15	few	ASSGTGTSYSNQPQH
TRBV20-1	TRBJ2-3	9	-	SASEPPTQY
TRBV29-1	TRBJ1-1	11	few	SGTGDGGTEAF
TRBV27	TRBJ1-6	12	few	ASSPGTGRSPLH
TRBV3-1/TRBV3-2	TRBJ1-3	12	-	ASSHSSIRYTIY
TRBV7-9	TRBJ2-1	12	-	ASSLGGTNGVPF
TRBV5-1	TRBJ1-4	14	-	ASRYSGTGNNEKLF
TRBV2	TRBJ2-1	9	few	ASSEGMWGF
TRBV25-1	TRBJ1-1	13	-	ASSDAGATDTEAF
TRBV9	TRBJ2-2	14	-	ASSVGRGTVAGELF
TRBV7-7	TRBJ2-1	13	-	ASSPIAGLINEQF
TRBV12-3/TRBV12-4	TRBJ1-1	9	-	ASSNRLRAF
TRBV18	TRBJ2-3	11	-	ASSRAETDTQY
TRBV25-1	TRBJ2-7	9	few	ASRAGYEQY
TRBV7-2	TRBJ1-2	11	-	ASSLYRNYGYT
TRBV9	TRBJ2-3	13	-	ASSEREGGTDTQY
TRBV6-6	TRBJ1-3	12	-	ASRRGSSGNTIY
TRBV5-6	TRBJ2-7	13	-	ASSFVSGFTYEQY
TRBV11-3	TRBJ1-1	16	-	ASSLDLPFGTENTEAF
TRBV7-2	TRBJ2-7	13	-	ASSSHGQGAYEQY
TRBV29-1	TRBJ1-1	12	few	SVARQGMNTEAF
TRBV19	TRBJ1-1	11	-	ASSQGQVSEAF
TRBV6-5	TRBJ1-6	11	-	ASSSGQGPPLH
TRBV5-8	TRBJ2-1	10	-	ASSLQANEQF
TRBV15	TRBJ1-5	12	-	ATSRDFGNQPQH
TRBV6-2/TRBV6-3	TRBJ1-2	14	-	ASSNAGWRTNYGYT
TRBV10-3	TRBJ2-7	12	-	AIRGQGVLYEQY
TRBV19	TRBJ2-7	11	-	ASSIAGADEQY
TRBV2	TRBJ2-5	10	-	ASSERAATQY
TRBV30	TRBJ1-1	12	few	AWSLTAMNTEAF
TRBV19	TRBJ1-5	11	-	ASSERGDQPQH
TRBV11-2	TRBJ2-2	12	-	ASSLRRQDGELF
TRBV6-5	TRBJ2-3	10	once	ASGGGSYTQY
TRBV5-3	TRBJ2-5	14	-	ARSLGTSGRKETQY
TRBV6-4	TRBJ2-3	12	-	ASSLGTRSDTQY
TRBV7-8	TRBJ2-5	13	-	ATQGLAGEQETQY
TRBV4-1	TRBJ1-4	12	-	ASSQEKTREKLF
TRBV27	TRBJ1-1	12	-	ASRVDSLVTEAF
TRBV27	TRBJ1-2	11	few	ASSRTREKRYT
TRBV6-5	TRBJ2-3	11	-	ASNRLAADTQY
TRBV3-1/TRBV3-2	TRBJ1-2	14	-	ASSQGVRGSPYGYT
TRBV28	TRBJ1-3	14	-	ASSLSSGISGNTIY
TRBV5-1	TRBJ2-3	14	-	ASSLDQPGGFDTQY
TRBV12-5	TRBJ2-3	12	-	ASGLVWGSDTQY
TRBV6-1	TRBJ1-4	11	-	ASSELKAEKLF
TRBV6-2/TRBV6-3	TRBJ2-5	9	few	ASSYGRDQY
TRBV25-1	TRBJ2-7	11	large	ASSPRIMYEQY
TRBV2	TRBJ1-5	11	few	ATKQGSNQPQH
TRBV11-3	TRBJ2-7	12	-	ASSTGTGKREQY